The clone carrying this T cell receptor beta chain has a count of ten or more. V lost 3 bases, J lost 2 bases, and 5 bases stayed unmatched. CDR3 length equals 15 residues. Per germline, CDR1 DFQATT and CDR2 SNEGSKA (reference sequence). A second PCR of roughly 7 to 11 cycles used a sample-barcoded 5' primer and a J-beta primer mix. Each CDR3 protein is one row after TCRdb ran MiXCR on the 5' RACE reads. The sample contains hundreds of thousands of distinct CDR3 sequences, roughly 32% of which appear only once. The sample is drawn from a study of blood T cells in healthy people across ages. Sequenced sample: blood. This chain joins TRBV20-1 and TRBJ2-3; TRBD1 matches at 10 bases. The sequence came from an elderly woman in good health. The CDR3 DNA follows: TGCAGTGCTAGCGGGACAGGGGCAATCACAGATACGCAGTATTTT. This codes for CSASGTGAITDTQYF.